The source of this T cell receptor beta chain is a study of T cells in Graves' hyperthyroidism and ophthalmopathy. TCR beta CDR3 region amplification was performed from RNA transcripts. Carried out on the TCR CDR3, a first-round RT-PCR used the HTBI primer set. Each CDR3 protein gets one entry after TCRdb re-called the multiplex PCR reads with MiXCR. The table lists over 650,000 distinct CDR3 sequences, approximately 42% of them singletons. V dropped 5 bases and J dropped 3 bases, with 11 bases sitting between them. The V gene's germline CDR1 is SNHLY and CDR2 FYNNEI. CDR3 length: 14 residues. Notes on this clonotype: The antigen is undetermined. A much larger clone lies a single base off, so this may be a read error. The final CDR3 position lacks the conserved phenylalanine or tryptophan, pointing to a likely read error.

Uncontrolled infection, other autoimmune disease, pregnancy or lactation barred patients from enrollment. The diagnostic basis comprised clinical symptoms, serum thyroxine and TRAb, thyroid ultrasound and orbital computed tomography. Study-level points and caveats: For ophthalmopathy, model prediction preceded onset by a median 6.5 months.

Material: peripheral blood or thyroid tissue (not recorded which). This TCR came from an adult man with Graves' disease, either hyperthyroidism or ophthalmopathy (not recorded which). J is TRBJ1-5 and V is TRBV2; D is ambiguous. CDR3 coding DNA: TGTGCCAGCAGTCAGCAGGTTATCAATCAGCCCCAGCATCTT. This sequence encodes CASSQQVINQPQHL.